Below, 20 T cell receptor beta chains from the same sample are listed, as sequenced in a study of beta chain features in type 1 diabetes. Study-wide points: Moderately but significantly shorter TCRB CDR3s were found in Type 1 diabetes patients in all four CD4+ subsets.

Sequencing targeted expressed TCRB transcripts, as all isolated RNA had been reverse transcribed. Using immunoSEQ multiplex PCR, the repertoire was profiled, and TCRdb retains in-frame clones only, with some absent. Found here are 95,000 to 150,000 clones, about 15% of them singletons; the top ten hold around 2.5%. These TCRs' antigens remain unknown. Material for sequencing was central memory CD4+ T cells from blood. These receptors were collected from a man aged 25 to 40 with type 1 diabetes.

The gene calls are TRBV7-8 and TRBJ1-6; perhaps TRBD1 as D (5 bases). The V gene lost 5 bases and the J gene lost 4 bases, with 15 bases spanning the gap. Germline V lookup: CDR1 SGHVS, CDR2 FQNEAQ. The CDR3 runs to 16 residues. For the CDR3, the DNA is TGTGCCAGCAGCGGAGAGGCAGGGCCTTATAATTCACCCCTCCACTTT. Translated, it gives CASSGEAGPYNSPLHF.

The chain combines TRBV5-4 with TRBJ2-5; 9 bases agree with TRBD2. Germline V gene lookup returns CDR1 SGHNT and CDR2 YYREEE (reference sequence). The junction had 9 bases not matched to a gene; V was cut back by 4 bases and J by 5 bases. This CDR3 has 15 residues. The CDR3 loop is CASSTTGLASETQYF. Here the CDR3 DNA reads TGTGCCAGCAGCACAACGGGACTAGCCAGCGAGACCCAGTACTTC.

Here the CDR3 DNA reads TGTGCCAGCAGCCCACAGGGACTACTCACAGATACGCAGTATTTT. Amino acid sequence: CASSPQGLLTDTQYF. The chain is built from TRBV2 and TRBJ2-3; D possibly corresponds to TRBD2 (7 bases). Germline CDR1 and CDR2: SNHLY and FYNNEI. V was clipped by 6 bases and J by 2 bases, with 15 bases between them. This CDR3 contains 15 residues.

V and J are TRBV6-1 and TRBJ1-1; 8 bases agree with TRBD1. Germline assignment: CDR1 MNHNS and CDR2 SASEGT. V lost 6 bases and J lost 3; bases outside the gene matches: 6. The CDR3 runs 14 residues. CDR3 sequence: CASRDRDVDTEAFF. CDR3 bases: TGTGCCAGCAGGGACAGGGATGTCGACACTGAAGCTTTCTTT.

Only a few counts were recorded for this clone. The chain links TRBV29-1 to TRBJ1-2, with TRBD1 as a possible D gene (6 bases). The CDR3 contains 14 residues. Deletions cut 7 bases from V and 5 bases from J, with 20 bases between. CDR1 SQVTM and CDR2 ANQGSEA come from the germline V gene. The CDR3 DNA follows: TGCAGCGGGGAGGGGGGCAGCACGTCTTATGGCTACACCTTC. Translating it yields CSGEGGSTSYGYTF.

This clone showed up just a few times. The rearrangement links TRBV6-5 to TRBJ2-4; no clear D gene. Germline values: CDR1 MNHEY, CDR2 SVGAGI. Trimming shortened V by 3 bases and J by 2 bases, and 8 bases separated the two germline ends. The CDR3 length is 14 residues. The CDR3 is CASSYGDTKNIQYF. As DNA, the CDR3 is TGTGCCAGCAGTTATGGGGATACCAAAAACATTCAGTACTTC.

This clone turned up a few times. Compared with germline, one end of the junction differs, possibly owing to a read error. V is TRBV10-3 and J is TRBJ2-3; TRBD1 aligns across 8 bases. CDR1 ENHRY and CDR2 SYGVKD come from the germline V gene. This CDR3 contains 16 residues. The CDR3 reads CASSKPDRGGADTQYF. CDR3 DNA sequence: TGTGCCAGCAGTAAGCCAGACAGGGGAGGCGCAGATACGCAGTATTTT.

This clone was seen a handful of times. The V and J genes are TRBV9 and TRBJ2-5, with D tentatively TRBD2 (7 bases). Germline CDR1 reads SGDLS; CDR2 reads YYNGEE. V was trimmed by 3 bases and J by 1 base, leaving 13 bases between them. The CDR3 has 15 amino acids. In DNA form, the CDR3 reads TGTGCCAGCAGCGCCTTCGGGGGGCGCCAAGAGACCCAGTACTTC. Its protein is CASSAFGGRQETQYF. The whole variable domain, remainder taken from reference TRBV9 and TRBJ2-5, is DSGVTQTPKHLITATGQRVTLRCSPRSGDLSVYWYQQSLDQGLQFLIQYYNGEERAKGNILERFSAQQFPDLHSELNLSSLELGDSALYFCASSAFGGRQETQYFGPGTRLLVL.

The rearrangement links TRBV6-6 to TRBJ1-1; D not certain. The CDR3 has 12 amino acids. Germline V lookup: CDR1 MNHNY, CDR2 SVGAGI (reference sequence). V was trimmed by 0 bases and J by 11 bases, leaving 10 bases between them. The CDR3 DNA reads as TGTGCCAGCAGTTACTCTGGAGGTTTCGCTTTCTTT. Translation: CASSYSGGFAFF.

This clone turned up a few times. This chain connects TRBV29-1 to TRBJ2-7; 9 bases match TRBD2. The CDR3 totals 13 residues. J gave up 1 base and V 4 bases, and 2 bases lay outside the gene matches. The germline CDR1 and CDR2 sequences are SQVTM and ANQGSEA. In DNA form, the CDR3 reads TGCAGCGTTGCTAGCGGGGATTCCTACGAGCAGTACTTC. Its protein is CSVASGDSYEQYF.

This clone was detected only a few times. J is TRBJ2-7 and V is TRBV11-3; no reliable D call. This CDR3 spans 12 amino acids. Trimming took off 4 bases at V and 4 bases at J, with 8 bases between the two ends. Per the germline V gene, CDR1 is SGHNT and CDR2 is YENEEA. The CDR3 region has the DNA TGTGCCAGCAGCTCGGTCGTTTACGAGCAGTACTTC. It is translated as CASSSVVYEQYF. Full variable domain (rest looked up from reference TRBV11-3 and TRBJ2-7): EAGVVQSPRYKIIEKKQPVAFWCNPISGHNTLYWYLQNLGQGPELLIRYENEEAVDDSQLPKDRFSAERLKGVDSTLKIQPAELGDSAVYLCASSSVVYEQYFGPGTRLTVT.

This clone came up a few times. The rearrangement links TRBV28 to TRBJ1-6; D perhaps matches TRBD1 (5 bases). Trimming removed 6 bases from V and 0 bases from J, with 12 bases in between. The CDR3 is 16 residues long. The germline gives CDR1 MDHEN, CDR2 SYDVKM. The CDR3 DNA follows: TGTGCCAGCAGCTTACAGGAGAGCTCCTATAATTCACCCCTCCACTTT. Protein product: CASSLQESSYNSPLHF.

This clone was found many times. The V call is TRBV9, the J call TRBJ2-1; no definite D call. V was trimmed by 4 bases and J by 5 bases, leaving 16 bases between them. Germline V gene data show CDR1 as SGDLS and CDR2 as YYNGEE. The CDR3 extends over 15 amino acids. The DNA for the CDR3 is TGTGCCAGCAGCCCTCTCATGGGTGGGGACAATGAGCAGTTCTTC. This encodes CASSPLMGGDNEQFF.

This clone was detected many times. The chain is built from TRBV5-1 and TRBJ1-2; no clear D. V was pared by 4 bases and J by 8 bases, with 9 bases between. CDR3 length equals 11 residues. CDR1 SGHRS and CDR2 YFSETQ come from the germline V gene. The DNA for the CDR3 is TGCGCCAGCAGCCAGGAAGGCGGCTACACCTTC. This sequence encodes CASSQEGGYTF. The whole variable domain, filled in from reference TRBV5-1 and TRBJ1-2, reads KAGVTQTPRYLIKTRGQQVTLSCSPISGHRSVSWYQQTPGQGLQFLFEYFSETQRNKGNFPGRFSGRQFSNSRSEMNVSTLELGDSALYLCASSQEGGYTFGSGTRLTVV.

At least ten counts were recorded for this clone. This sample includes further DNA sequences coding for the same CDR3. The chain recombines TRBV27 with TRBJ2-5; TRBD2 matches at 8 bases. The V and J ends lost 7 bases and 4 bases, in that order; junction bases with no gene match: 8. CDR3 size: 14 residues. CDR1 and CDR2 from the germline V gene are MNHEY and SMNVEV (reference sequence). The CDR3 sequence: CASKPGGRRETQYF. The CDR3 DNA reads TGTGCCAGCAAACCGGGGGGGCGTCGAGAGACCCAGTACTTC.

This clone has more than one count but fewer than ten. The chain's CDR3 is CASSRVKAEKLFF. The CDR3 coding sequence is TGTGCCAGCAGCCGCGTGAAGGCTGAAAAACTGTTTTTT. The chain combines TRBV13 with TRBJ1-4; no clear D gene. Trimming cost V 5 bases and J 7 bases, with 11 bases left between them. Germline V gene data show CDR1 as PRHDT and CDR2 as FYEKMQ (reference sequence). The CDR3 extends over 13 amino acids.

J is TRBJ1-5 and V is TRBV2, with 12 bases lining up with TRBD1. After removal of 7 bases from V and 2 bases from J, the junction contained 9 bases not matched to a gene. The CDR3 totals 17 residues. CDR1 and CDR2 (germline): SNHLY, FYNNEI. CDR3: CASTGTGGGWGNQPQHF. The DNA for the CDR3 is TGTGCCAGCACCGGGACAGGGGGCGGTTGGGGCAATCAGCCCCAGCATTTT.

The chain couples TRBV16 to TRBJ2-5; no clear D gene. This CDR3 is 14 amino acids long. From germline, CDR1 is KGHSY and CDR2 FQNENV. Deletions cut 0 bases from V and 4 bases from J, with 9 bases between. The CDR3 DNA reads TGTGCCAGCAGCCAATCCACAGTGAGAGAGACCCAGTACTTC. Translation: CASSQSTVRETQYF.

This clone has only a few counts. CDR3 nucleotides: TGTGCCAGCAGCGTAGGACAGTCGAACACTGAAGCTTTCTTT. It codes for CASSVGQSNTEAFF. The rearrangement joins TRBV7-2 to TRBJ1-1; D may be TRBD1 (6 bases). Germline values: CDR1 SGHTA, CDR2 FQGNSA. The CDR3 contains 14 residues. V gave up 5 bases and J gave up 1 base, with 11 bases separating them.

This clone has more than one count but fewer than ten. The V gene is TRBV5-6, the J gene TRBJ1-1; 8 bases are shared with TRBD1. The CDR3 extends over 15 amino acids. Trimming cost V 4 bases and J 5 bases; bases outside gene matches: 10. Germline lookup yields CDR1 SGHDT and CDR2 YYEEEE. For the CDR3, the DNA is TGTGCCAGCAGCCCAGGGGGCGCCTCAGGTACTGAAGCTTTCTTT. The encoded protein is CASSPGGASGTEAFF. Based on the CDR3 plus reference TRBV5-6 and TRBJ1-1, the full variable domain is DAGVTQSPTHLIKTRGQQVTLRCSPKSGHDTVSWYQQALGQGPQFIFQYYEEEERQRGNFPDRFSGHQFPNYSSELNVNALLLGDSALYLCASSPGGASGTEAFFGQGTRLTVV.